This TCR beta chain was captured by sequencing in a study of T cell changes during pregnancy in multiple sclerosis. V was trimmed by 8 bases and J by 0 bases, leaving 8 bases between them. Germline loops: CDR1 MDHEN, CDR2 SYDVKM. CDR3 size: 13 residues. TCRdb's copy holds only in-frame clones and misses some; the assay was immunoSEQ multiplex PCR. The sample gives some 77,000 clones, approximately 94% of which show up once; about 0.22% is in the top ten. This TCR was recovered from a female donor with multiple sclerosis, enrolled in a pregnancy study. The chain is built from TRBV28 and TRBJ1-3; TRBD1 might be the D (6 bases). The sequencing used CD4+ T cells from peripheral blood mononuclear cells, collected before pregnancy. The CDR3 nucleotides are TGTGCCAGCGCGGACAGCTCTGGAAACACCATATATTTT. Translating it yields CASADSSGNTIYF.